Given below is one T cell receptor beta chain in context. Its target is not known. CDR1 SGHTA and CDR2 FQGNSA come from the germline V gene. The CDR3 runs to 13 residues. V lost 5 bases and J lost 13, with 20 bases in between. This specimen comes from a study of T cell repertoires in cytomegalovirus infection. TCRdb re-called the reads through MiXCR, storing one row per CDR3 protein. The table shows 380,000 or so distinct CDR3 sequences, with about 35% occurring only once. The gene calls are TRBV7-2 and TRBJ2-5; D might be TRBD2 (5 bases). The receptor's source is a human donor in good health (CMV status not recorded). Some clones in this sample may be carry-over from other donors' samples. Sequenced material: cultured PBMCs, taken from culture after CMV antigen stimulation. For the CDR3, the DNA is TGTGCCAGCAGCCAGACCGGGAAACCACCCCCGTACTTC. This sequence encodes CASSQTGKPPPYF.